A single T cell receptor (beta chain) is shown here with its context. As yet, its antigen is unknown. This sample is drawn from a study of T cell responses to AZD1222 COVID-19 vaccine. Study-wide points: Repertoire sampling was restricted to post-peak T cell response timepoints.

Sequencing was performed with immunoSEQ multiplex PCR; in TCRdb, only in-frame clones are kept and a portion is missing. The sample carries approximately 150,000 clones, 80% to 90% recorded once. The CDR3 consists of 10 residues. Germline-derived CDR1 and CDR2 are SQVTM and ANQGSEA. The V end lost 6 bases, the J end lost 5 bases, and 4 bases lay between the germline ends. The chain combines TRBV29-1 with TRBJ2-2; D gene ambiguous. The input for sequencing was peripheral blood, taken on day 0 of AZD1222 vaccination. The sequence was obtained from an adult in good health. The CDR3 DNA is TGCAGCGTGGGGACCGGGGAGCTGTTTTTT. Translation gives CSVGTGELFF.